The source of this T cell receptor beta chain is a study of Ad26.COV2.S vaccination and SARS-CoV-2 variants. Treatment here: around 19 received Ad26.COV2.S at low or high dose, single or two shots; about 5 received placebo; per-sample allocation not given. Sampling occurred on day 63 after the first vaccine or placebo injection. Recruitment in Boston yielded a donor of adult age, 18-55 years. CDR1 and CDR2 from the germline V gene are LGHDT and YNNKEL (reference sequence). The CDR3 is 15 residues long. Trimming removed 4 bases from V and 3 bases from J, with 15 bases in between. Data came from immunoSEQ multiplex PCR; TCRdb stores just in-frame clones and leaves some out. Of more than 400,000 clones in the sample, roughly 90% were seen once.

The chain uses TRBV3-1 (or the pseudogene TRBV3-2) and TRBJ1-1; D may be TRBD1 (5 bases). This sequence was found in a person aged 18-60 years who received the Ad26.COV2.S COVID-19 vaccine or a placebo. The sequences come from peripheral blood, collected in a trial of Ad26.COV2.S vaccine versus placebo. The CDR3 region is CASSPLSQGHTEAFF. The CDR3 DNA is TGTGCCAGCAGCCCCCTATCCCAGGGACACACTGAAGCTTTCTTT.